This T cell receptor beta chain comes out of a study of blood T cell repertoires in COVID-19. Study context: Samples representing acute and convalescent COVID-19 were sourced from the United States, Italy and Spain.

Germline CDR1 and CDR2: SGHAT and FQNNGV. V shed 4 bases and J 1 base; nucleotides not matched to a gene: 5. CDR3 length: 15 amino acids. Some clones are missing from TCRdb's copy, which holds only in-frame ones; the method was immunoSEQ multiplex PCR. The data show approximately 200,000 clones, about 80% seen once. The clonotype comes from a woman at least 80 years old with COVID-19, enrolled during active disease. The sequencing input was peripheral blood. The V gene is TRBV11-2, the J gene TRBJ2-3; TRBD2 matches 7 bases. The CDR3 loop is CASSSGRAGTDTQYF. DNA for the CDR3: TGTGCCAGCAGCTCAGGGAGGGCGGGCACAGATACGCAGTATTTT.